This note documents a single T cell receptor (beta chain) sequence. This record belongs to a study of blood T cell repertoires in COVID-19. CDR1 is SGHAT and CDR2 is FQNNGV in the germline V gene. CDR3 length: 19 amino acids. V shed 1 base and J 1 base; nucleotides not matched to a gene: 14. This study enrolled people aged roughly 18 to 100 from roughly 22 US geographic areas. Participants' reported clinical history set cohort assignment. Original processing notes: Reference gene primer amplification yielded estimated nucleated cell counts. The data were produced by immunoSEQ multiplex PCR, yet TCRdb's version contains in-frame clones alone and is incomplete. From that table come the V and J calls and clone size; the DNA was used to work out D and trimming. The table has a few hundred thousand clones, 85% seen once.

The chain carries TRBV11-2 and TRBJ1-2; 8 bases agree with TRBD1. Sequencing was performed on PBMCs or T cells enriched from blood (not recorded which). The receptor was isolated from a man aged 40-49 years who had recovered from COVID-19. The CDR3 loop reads CASSLGVRGQAVLNYGYTF. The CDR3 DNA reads TGTGCCAGCAGCTTAGGTGTCAGGGGACAGGCCGTCCTTAACTATGGCTACACCTTC.